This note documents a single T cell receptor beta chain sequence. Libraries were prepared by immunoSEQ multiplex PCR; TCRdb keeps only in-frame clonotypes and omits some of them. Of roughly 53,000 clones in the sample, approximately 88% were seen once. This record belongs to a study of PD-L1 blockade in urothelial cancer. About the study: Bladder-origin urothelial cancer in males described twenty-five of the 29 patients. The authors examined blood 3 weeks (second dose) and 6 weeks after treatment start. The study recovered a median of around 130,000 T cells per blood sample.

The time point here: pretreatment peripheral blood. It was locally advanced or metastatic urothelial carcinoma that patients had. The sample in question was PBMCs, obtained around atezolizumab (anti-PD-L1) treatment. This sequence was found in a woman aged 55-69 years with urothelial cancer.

CDR3 sequence: CASSVGPYNEQFF. The CDR3 nucleotides are TGTGCCAGCAGCGTAGGTCCTTACAATGAGCAGTTCTTC. The chain carries TRBV9 and TRBJ2-1; D remains unclear. Germline lookup yields CDR1 SGDLS and CDR2 YYNGEE. The CDR3 runs 13 residues. V lost 0 bases, J lost 4 bases, and 5 bases lay in between.